A selection of T cell receptor beta chains follows, all from one sample in a study of cytomegalovirus exposure and HLA in healthy donors. Method: immunoSEQ multiplex PCR; TCRdb's copy keeps in-frame clones and lacks some. Counted here are about 120,000 clones, about 80% occurring once; the ten biggest clones make up approximately 8.8%. The material sequenced was PBMCs. These receptors all come from a female donor in good health and CMV-seropositive. Both conserved end residues are part of each CDR3. Each record gives: V gene, J gene, clone size, D gene, CDR3 DNA, CDR3 protein. D genes are given only for firm matches. Clone sizes are given selectively: once, few, many, or a class where the clone is expanded.

>TRBV28|TRBJ1-2|-|-
TGTGCCAGCAGCTCACACGTTAACTATGGCTGCACCTTC
CASSSHVNYGCTF
>TRBV7-2|TRBJ2-3|-|-
TGTGCCAGCAACTTACAGGGCGCAGATACGCAGTATTTT
CASNLQGADTQYF
>TRBV14|TRBJ1-2|few|-
TGTGCCAGCAGCCAAGACCCGTCGGTGAGGGACTATGGCTACACCTTC
CASSQDPSVRDYGYTF
>TRBV2|TRBJ1-3|-|TRBD1
TGTGCCAGCAGTTGGACAGGGACTGGAAACACCATATATTTT
CASSWTGTGNTIYF
>TRBV19|TRBJ2-7|-|TRBD1
TGTGCCAGTAGCGCAAACCGGGACAGGTACAACGAGCAGTACTTC
CASSANRDRYNEQYF
>TRBV6-6|TRBJ2-5|-|TRBD2
TGTGCCAGCAAAGGGCTAGCGGGGGAGGAGGAGACCCAGTACTTC
CASKGLAGEEETQYF
>TRBV7-9|TRBJ2-7|-|TRBD2
TGTGCCAGCAGCACCGGGGGGTCCTACGAGCAGTACTTC
CASSTGGSYEQYF
>TRBV30|TRBJ1-6|-|-
TGTGCCTGGGGGAGAACCCTGTCACCCCTCCACTTT
CAWGRTLSPLHF
>TRBV30|TRBJ2-2|-|TRBD2
TGTGCCTGGAGTAGACTAGCGGGGGGCGGAGGGGAGCTGTTTTTT
CAWSRLAGGGGELFF
>TRBV5-1|TRBJ1-6|once|-
TGCGCCAGCAGCTTAAGCTCGACAGGCTCTAATTCACCCCTCCACTTT
CASSLSSTGSNSPLHF
>TRBV9|TRBJ2-1|once|-
TGTGCCAGCAGCGTAGTGAGCTCCTACAATGAGCAGTTCTTC
CASSVVSSYNEQFF
>TRBV2|TRBJ2-3|-|-
TGTGCCAGCACGGAACGGGAATTCACAGATACGCAGTATTTT
CASTEREFTDTQYF
>TRBV18|TRBJ2-3|-|-
TGTGCCAGCTCACCGTCACTAGCTGCGGCCGCAGATACGCAGTATTTT
CASSPSLAAAADTQYF
>TRBV28|TRBJ1-4|-|TRBD1
TGTGCCAGCAGTCCGACAGGGGGGACTAATGAAAAACTGTTTTTT
CASSPTGGTNEKLFF
>TRBV9|TRBJ2-2|-|TRBD2
TGTGCCAGCAGCGCCGCGCCCGGGACTAGCGGATGGAGCGGGGAGCTGTTTTTT
CASSAAPGTSGWSGELFF
>TRBV2|TRBJ1-1|-|-
TGTGCCAGCAGTGAAAGGACAGAAAACACTGAAGCTTTCTTT
CASSERTENTEAFF
>TRBV7-9|TRBJ1-6|-|TRBD1
TGTGCCAGCAGCGCTAGGGGGGACAGGACAACAACACCCCTCCACTTT
CASSARGDRTTTPLHF
>TRBV5-1|TRBJ2-2|-|TRBD1
TGCGCCAGCAGCTTAAGGACAGGGCTCACCGGGGAGCTGTTTTTT
CASSLRTGLTGELFF
>TRBV19|TRBJ2-7|few|-
TGTGCCAGTAGTCCTGATCGGGTCCGCGAGCAGTACTTC
CASSPDRVREQYF
>TRBV4-1|TRBJ1-6|-|-
TGCGCCAGCAGCCAGGAGCCTAATTCACCCCTCCACTTT
CASSQEPNSPLHF
>TRBV30|TRBJ1-5|-|-
TGTGCCTGGAGTCTCCGGGATCATCAGCCCCAGCATTTT
CAWSLRDHQPQHF
>TRBV9|TRBJ2-4|-|TRBD1
TGTGCCAGCAGCGAGAGGGGACAGGGGTTCGGCATTCAGTACTTC
CASSERGQGFGIQYF
>TRBV28|TRBJ1-5|-|-
TGTGCCAGCAGTTTTGAGAATCAGCCCCAGCATTTT
CASSFENQPQHF
>TRBV4-2|TRBJ2-4|-|-
TGTGCCAGCAGCCAAGATGGAGGGCAGGGAAAACTAGCCAAAAACATTCAGTACTTC
CASSQDGGQGKLAKNIQYF
>TRBV20-1|TRBJ1-1|-|-
TGCAGTGCTAGAGACGAGTTCGAGGCTTTCTTT
CSARDEFEAFF
>TRBV5-1|TRBJ2-7|-|-
TGCGCCAGCAGCTTGACGCCTAGCCCGTACGAGCAGTACTTC
CASSLTPSPYEQYF
>TRBV10-1|TRBJ2-7|-|-
TGCGCCAGCAGTCCCACTACTTACGAGCAGTACTTC
CASSPTTYEQYF